The 20 T cell receptor beta chains in this list originate from one sample, sequenced in a study of cytomegalovirus exposure and HLA in healthy donors. Researchers ran the PCR with 60 Vbeta and 13 Jbeta primers. Data came from immunoSEQ multiplex PCR; TCRdb stores just in-frame clones and leaves some out. The top ten hold around 0.44% of the sample, which has hundreds of thousands of clones, more than 70% seen once. The sample was PBMCs. The origin of the receptors is a boy between 5 and 17 years old in good health and CMV-seronegative.

Only a few counts were recorded for this clone. The rearrangement uses TRBV5-6 and TRBJ2-6; D is unresolved. This CDR3 comprises 15 residues. Germline lookup yields CDR1 SGHDT and CDR2 YYEEEE. Trimming pared 0 bases from V and 0 bases from J, leaving 4 bases between. This chain's CDR3 is CASSLGASGANVLTF. CDR3 sequence (DNA): TGTGCCAGCAGCTTGGGCGCCTCTGGGGCCAACGTCCTGACTTTC. Complete variable domain (other parts from reference TRBV5-6 and TRBJ2-6): DAGVTQSPTHLIKTRGQQVTLRCSPKSGHDTVSWYQQALGQGPQFIFQYYEEEERQRGNFPDRFSGHQFPNYSSELNVNALLLGDSALYLCASSLGASGANVLTFGAGSRLTVL.

This chain joins TRBV27 and TRBJ2-7; 9 nucleotides match TRBD2. From germline, CDR1 is MNHEY and CDR2 SMNVEV (reference sequence). The CDR3 loop spans 18 amino acids. Trimming cost V 5 bases and J 1 base; bases outside gene matches: 15. CDR3 sequence: CASSPKPRGSGGSYEQYF. The DNA for the CDR3 is TGTGCCAGCAGTCCGAAGCCCCGAGGGAGCGGGGGGTCCTACGAGCAGTACTTC.

This chain uses TRBV6-5 with TRBJ2-4; no firm D call. V was clipped by 6 bases and J by 4 bases, with 4 bases between them. This CDR3 has 11 amino acids. The germline V gene encodes CDR1 MNHEY and CDR2 SVGAGI. The CDR3 nucleotides read TGTGCCAGCAGGAGGAAAAACATTCAGTACTTC. Protein sequence: CASRRKNIQYF.

Only one count was recorded for this clone. The chain couples TRBV9 to TRBJ1-2; D gene uncertain. The CDR3 extends over 14 amino acids. Deletions cut 4 bases from V and 2 bases from J, with 12 bases between. Germline V gives CDR1 SGDLS, CDR2 YYNGEE. CDR3 loop: CASSLTPGNYGYTF. DNA for the CDR3: TGTGCCAGCAGCCTCACCCCGGGGAACTATGGCTACACCTTC.

V gene TRBV7-9 combines with J gene TRBJ1-2, with TRBD1 matching over 9 bases. The germline gives CDR1 SEHNR, CDR2 FQNEAQ (reference sequence). The CDR3 runs 16 residues. Germline trimming cut 1 base from V and 6 bases from J; bases unmatched to any gene: 9. In DNA, the CDR3 is TGTGCCAGCAGCTTAGAAACAGGGGGCTCATTGAATGGCTACACCTTC. It translates to CASSLETGGSLNGYTF.

For the CDR3, the DNA is TGTGCCAGCAGCCCAGTCCCCCCATTGAATACGCAGTATTTT. This sequence encodes CASSPVPPLNTQYF. The rearrangement uses TRBV7-6 and TRBJ2-3; D gene unclear. The CDR3 has 14 amino acids. V gave up 5 bases and J gave up 7 bases, with 16 bases separating them. Germline V gene lookup returns CDR1 SGHVS and CDR2 FNYEAQ.

The rearrangement joins TRBV30 to TRBJ2-3; 10 nucleotides line up with TRBD2. J was trimmed by 5 bases and V by 2 bases; bases with no gene match: 10. The CDR3 totals 16 residues. Germline CDR1 is GTSNPN and CDR2 is SVGIG (reference sequence). CDR3 in DNA: TGTGCCTGGAGTCGGGCTAGCGGGAGCCGGGGAGATACGCAGTATTTT. Its protein is CAWSRASGSRGDTQYF.

The chain is built from TRBV6-5 and TRBJ1-2, with a weak D call TRBD1 (6 bases). The CDR3 has 14 residues. The germline gives CDR1 MNHEY, CDR2 SVGAGI. The V end was cut by 4 bases, the J end by 4 bases, with 13 bases between. Here the CDR3 reads CASSSGQLLYGYTF. In DNA form, the CDR3 reads TGTGCCAGCAGTTCCGGACAGCTTCTCTATGGCTACACCTTC.

This chain links TRBV5-6 with TRBJ2-7; 7 nucleotides line up with TRBD2. V trimming: 4 bases; J trimming: 0 bases; junction bases outside the gene matches: 10. Germline values: CDR1 SGHDT, CDR2 YYEEEE. The CDR3 covers 16 residues. The DNA of the CDR3 is TGTGCCAGCAGCCCCATAGCGGGCCGTAGCTCCTACGAGCAGTACTTC. It is translated as CASSPIAGRSSYEQYF. The full variable domain, its missing parts supplied by reference TRBV5-6 and TRBJ2-7, is DAGVTQSPTHLIKTRGQQVTLRCSPKSGHDTVSWYQQALGQGPQFIFQYYEEEERQRGNFPDRFSGHQFPNYSSELNVNALLLGDSALYLCASSPIAGRSSYEQYFGPGTRLTVT.

V and J are TRBV6-6 and TRBJ1-2; 9 bases map to TRBD1. Germline V gene data show CDR1 as MNHNY and CDR2 as SVGAGI (reference sequence). Trimming took 5 bases from V and 8 from J; bases not matched to a gene: 9. The CDR3 length is 14 residues. The CDR3 DNA follows: TGTGCCAGCAGTCAGAACCGACAGGGGGAAGGCTACACCTTC. Translated, it gives CASSQNRQGEGYTF.

This clone was counted a few times. The chain links TRBV6-9 to TRBJ1-6; unclear D gene. The CDR3 is made up of 16 amino acids. Trimming removed 2 bases at V and 5 bases at J, with 13 bases between. Germline V gene data show CDR1 as MNHGY and CDR2 as SVAAGI. The CDR3: CASSYVIAGDNSPLHF. The CDR3 nucleotides read TGTGCCAGCAGTTATGTGATAGCGGGAGATAATTCACCCCTCCACTTT.

This sequence joins TRBV6-6 and TRBJ2-7, with D tentatively TRBD1 (5 bases). V was cut by 5 bases and J by 4 bases, with 9 bases left in between. CDR1 MNHNY and CDR2 SVGAGI come from the germline V gene (reference sequence). The CDR3 is 12 amino acids. This chain's CDR3 is CASSMGQYEQYF. In nucleotides, the CDR3 is TGTGCCAGCAGTATGGGGCAATACGAGCAGTACTTC.

The rearrangement links TRBV29-1 to TRBJ2-2; tentatively, D is TRBD2 (5 bases). This CDR3 has 14 residues. V lost 6 bases and J lost 1, with 12 bases in between. Germline CDR1 reads SQVTM; CDR2 reads ANQGSEA. The CDR3 reads CSVEQRKNTGELFF. In nucleotides, the CDR3 is TGCAGCGTGGAACAGCGGAAGAACACCGGGGAGCTGTTTTTT.

The chain joins TRBV4-1 to TRBJ2-2; 12 bases are shared with TRBD2. The CDR3 has 17 amino acids. V lost 4 bases, J lost 7 bases, and 10 bases stayed unmatched. CDR1 and CDR2 (germline): MGHRA, YSYEKL. The CDR3 here is CASSLYSSGGAGGELFF. CDR3 nucleotides: TGCGCCAGCAGCCTCTATTCTAGCGGGGGGGCTGGCGGGGAGCTGTTTTTT.

The chain recombines TRBV5-3 with TRBJ2-3; 7 nucleotides line up with TRBD1. TRBV5-3 is identified as an open reading frame with a role that is uncertain. Germline trimming cut 5 bases from V and 4 bases from J; bases unmatched to any gene: 13. CDR3 length equals 16 residues. CDR3 loop: CARSRDRDRVSDTQYF. The CDR3 DNA follows: TGTGCCAGAAGTCGTGACAGGGATCGGGTTTCAGATACGCAGTATTTT.

The chain employs TRBV5-4 and TRBJ1-6; D not resolved. Trimming removed 0 bases at V and 5 bases at J, with 6 bases between. Germline V lookup: CDR1 SGHNT, CDR2 YYREEE (reference sequence). The CDR3 has 14 amino acids. CDR3 region: CASSLAFNNSPLHF. The CDR3 region has the DNA TGTGCCAGCAGCTTGGCATTCAATAATTCACCCCTCCACTTT. Based on the CDR3 plus reference TRBV5-4 and TRBJ1-6, the full variable domain is ETGVTQSPTHLIKTRGQQVTLRCSSQSGHNTVSWYQQALGQGPQFIFQYYREEENGRGNFPPRFSGLQFPNYSSELNVNALELDDSALYLCASSLAFNNSPLHFGNGTRLTVT.

The genes are TRBV15 and TRBJ2-1; 7 positions agree with TRBD2. Germline V gives CDR1 LNHNV, CDR2 YYDKDF (reference sequence). This CDR3 is 18 amino acids long. V shed 0 bases and J 1 base; nucleotides not matched to a gene: 9. The CDR3 loop reads CATSRDIPAGSSYNEQFF. CDR3 in DNA: TGTGCCACCAGCAGAGATATTCCAGCGGGGTCGTCCTACAATGAGCAGTTCTTC.

The rearrangement links TRBV30 to TRBJ1-2, with D perhaps matching TRBD1 (6 bases). The CDR3 length is 17 residues. Per the germline V gene, CDR1 is GTSNPN and CDR2 is SVGIG (reference sequence). V was pared by 2 bases and J by 1 base, with 20 bases between. CDR3 nucleotide sequence: TGTGCCTGGAGTTACCTTACTACAGGGATTTTTAACTATGGCTACACCTTC. Translated, it gives CAWSYLTTGIFNYGYTF. Together with reference TRBV30 and TRBJ1-2, the CDR3 gives the full variable domain: SQTIHQWPATLVQPVGSPLSLECTVEGTSNPNLYWYRQAAGRGLQLLFYSVGIGQISSEVPQNLSASRPQDRQFILSSKKLLLSDSGFYLCAWSYLTTGIFNYGYTFGSGTRLTVV.

V gene TRBV6-4 combines with J gene TRBJ2-5; TRBD2 matches at 8 bases. The J call may be in error: the DNA end matches TRBJ2-7 better. From germline, CDR1 is MRHNA and CDR2 SNTAGT. This CDR3 has 19 residues. CDR3 nucleotides: TGTGCCAGCAGTGACCCAGGGACTAGTTCACAATTCCCAAACTACGAGCAGTACTTC. It codes for CASSDPGTSSQFPNYEQYF.

V usage is TRBV11-3 and J usage is TRBJ2-7; perhaps TRBD1 as D (6 bases). CDR1 and CDR2 from the germline V gene are SGHNT and YENEEA. The length of the CDR3 is 12 residues. Trimming removed 5 bases from V and 6 bases from J, with 11 bases in between. The CDR3 loop reads CASSATDSEQYF. The CDR3 DNA reads TGTGCCAGCAGCGCCACGGACAGCGAGCAGTACTTC. Looking up the rest from reference TRBV11-3 and TRBJ2-7 gives the full variable domain: EAGVVQSPRYKIIEKKQPVAFWCNPISGHNTLYWYLQNLGQGPELLIRYENEEAVDDSQLPKDRFSAERLKGVDSTLKIQPAELGDSAVYLCASSATDSEQYFGPGTRLTVT.